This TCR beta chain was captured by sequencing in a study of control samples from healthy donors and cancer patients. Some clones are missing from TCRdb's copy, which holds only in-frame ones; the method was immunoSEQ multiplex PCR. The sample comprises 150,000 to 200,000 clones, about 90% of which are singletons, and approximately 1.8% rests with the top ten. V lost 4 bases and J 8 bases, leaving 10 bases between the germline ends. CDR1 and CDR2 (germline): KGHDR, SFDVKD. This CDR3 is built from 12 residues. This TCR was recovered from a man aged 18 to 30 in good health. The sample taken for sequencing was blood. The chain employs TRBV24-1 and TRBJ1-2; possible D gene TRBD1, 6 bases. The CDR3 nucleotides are TGTGCCACCAGTGACCCAGGGGTGGGCTACACCTTC. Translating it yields CATSDPGVGYTF.